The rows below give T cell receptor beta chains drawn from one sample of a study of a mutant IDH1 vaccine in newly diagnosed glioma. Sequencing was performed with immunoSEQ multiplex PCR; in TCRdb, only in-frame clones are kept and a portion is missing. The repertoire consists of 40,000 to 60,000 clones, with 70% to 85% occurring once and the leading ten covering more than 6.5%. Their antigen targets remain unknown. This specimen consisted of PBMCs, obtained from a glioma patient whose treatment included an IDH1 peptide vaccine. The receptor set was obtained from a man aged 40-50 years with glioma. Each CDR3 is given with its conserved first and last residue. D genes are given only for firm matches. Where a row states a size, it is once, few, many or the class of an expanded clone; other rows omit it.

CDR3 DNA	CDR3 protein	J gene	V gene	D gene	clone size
TGTGCCAGCAGCTTAGATTTGCAGCCTTATGGCTACACCTTC	CASSLDLQPYGYTF	TRBJ1-2	TRBV13	.	.
TGTGCCAGCAGTCTAGCGGGGGACAATGAGCAGTTCTTC	CASSLAGDNEQFF	TRBJ2-1	TRBV6-5	TRBD2	.
TGTGCCAGCAGTCACACCGTTAGCGGGGGTCGGGCAGATACGCAGTATTTT	CASSHTVSGGRADTQYF	TRBJ2-3	TRBV14	TRBD2	.
TGTGCCAGCAGCCTCCACCTAGGGGGTCAGCCCCAGCATTTT	CASSLHLGGQPQHF	TRBJ1-5	TRBV4-2	.	.
TGCGCCAGCAGCCAGACTAGAATCCAAGAGACCCAGTACTTC	CASSQTRIQETQYF	TRBJ2-5	TRBV5-1	.	.
TGTGCCAGCAGCGCTGGGACGGCGAAGGTGGACACCATATATTTT	CASSAGTAKVDTIYF	TRBJ1-3	TRBV9	.	.
TGCAGCGTCCGACAGGAGGCGTACGAGCAGTACTTC	CSVRQEAYEQYF	TRBJ2-7	TRBV29-1	.	.
TGTGCCAGTAAGGCCTGGGGTAGCGGGGGGGCGACAGATACGCAGTATTTT	CASKAWGSGGATDTQYF	TRBJ2-3	TRBV19	TRBD2	once
TGTGCCAGTAGTGCGGACAGATCGCCGCATGGCTACACCTTC	CASSADRSPHGYTF	TRBJ1-2	TRBV19	.	.
TGCAGCGTTGAAGCTTTAGCGGGCCGGGAGACCCAGTACTTC	CSVEALAGRETQYF	TRBJ2-5	TRBV29-1	TRBD2	.
TGTGCCAGCAGCTCCCAGGGGGCAATCTACGAGCAGTACTTC	CASSSQGAIYEQYF	TRBJ2-7	TRBV11-2	TRBD1	.
TGTGCCTACCTCCGGACTACCACAGATACGCAGTATTTT	CAYLRTTTDTQYF	TRBJ2-3	TRBV4-2	.	.
TGTGCCAGCAGCCGGAAGAGGTTTTTGGGTGAAGCTTTCTTT	CASSRKRFLGEAFF	TRBJ1-1	TRBV13	.	.
TGTGCCACCAGCAGGGACCAGGGAAATCCCTATGGCTACACCTTC	CATSRDQGNPYGYTF	TRBJ1-2	TRBV15	.	.
TGCGCCAGCAGCCGAACCGCCGGAGGAGTATCCTATAATTCACCCCTCCACTTT	CASSRTAGGVSYNSPLHF	TRBJ1-6	TRBV4-1	.	.
TGTGCTAGTGGTTTGCCAAGCGGGGGAACGCAAGAGACCCAGTACTTC	CASGLPSGGTQETQYF	TRBJ2-5	TRBV12-5	TRBD2	.
TGTGCCAGCAGTTACTCGGGAGGGGTGACTGAAGCTTTCTTT	CASSYSGGVTEAFF	TRBJ1-1	TRBV6-5	.	.